This TCR beta chain is from a study of blood T cell repertoires in COVID-19. Study-level information: Donors in the United States, Italy and Spain gave samples during acute or convalescent COVID-19.

In germline, CDR1 is MGHRA, CDR2 YSYEKL. The CDR3 length is 16 residues. V was pared by 0 bases and J by 3 bases, with 3 bases of the junction left unmatched. The table came from immunoSEQ multiplex PCR; TCRdb's copy has only in-frame clones and leaves some out. The sample carries about 270,000 clones, about 86% recorded once. J is TRBJ2-1 and V is TRBV4-1; 9 bases are a match to TRBD2. This TCR derives from a woman aged 55-70 years with active or convalescent COVID-19. The sequenced material came from peripheral blood. As DNA, the CDR3 is TGCGCCAGCAGCCAAGATCATAGCGGGGGCTACAATGAGCAGTTCTTC. Amino acid sequence: CASSQDHSGGYNEQFF.